Listed below are T cell receptor beta chains from one sample, sequenced in a study of T cells in Graves' hyperthyroidism and ophthalmopathy. TCRdb itself ran the multiplex PCR reads through MiXCR, one entry per CDR3 protein. The sample records 300,000 to 450,000 distinct CDR3 sequences, around a sixth being singletons. Sequencing used blood. The receptors here all came from a woman aged 40 to 55 with Graves' ophthalmopathy. CDR3s include the opening cysteine and the closing phenylalanine or tryptophan.

TRBV9	TRBJ1-1	CASSVAQGEAEAFF
TRBV18	TRBJ2-7	CASSPQAGGGKGEQYF
TRBV15	TRBJ1-2	CATSRQTGIGYTF
TRBV4-1	TRBJ2-7	CASSQETDRDYEQYF
TRBV12-3/TRBV12-4	TRBJ1-5	CASSFARYSNQPQHF
TRBV19	TRBJ2-7	CASKPGQGPEQYF
TRBV5-1	TRBJ2-6	CASSLAEWEPTFSGANVLTF
TRBV10-3	TRBJ1-2	CAISEDSLGGYTF
TRBV6-2/TRBV6-3	TRBJ2-4	CASSYEGVALAKNIQYF
TRBV7-2	TRBJ2-7	CASSLANRVYEQYF
TRBV4-1	TRBJ2-7	CASSQAGTSVCSYEQYF
TRBV19	TRBJ1-1	CASSIRRGTEAFF
TRBV29-1	TRBJ1-2	CSVSRGSAYGYTF
TRBV28	TRBJ2-5	CASKLSGSLGETQYF
TRBV15	TRBJ1-1	CATSTQGQNTEAFF
TRBV30	TRBJ1-1	CAWMRGLMNTEAFF
TRBV28	TRBJ1-1	CASTGGGLLNTEAFF
TRBV28	TRBJ2-7	CASRLLAGAGEQYF
TRBV12-3/TRBV12-4	TRBJ1-5	CASSPMGEQPQHF
TRBV6-1	TRBJ2-5	CASSEQETQYF
TRBV7-6	TRBJ2-7	CASSFGTGDNEQYF
TRBV29-1	TRBJ2-7	CSYRGGSSYEQYF
TRBV11-2	TRBJ2-7	CASSSVGGSWSSYEQYF
TRBV7-8	TRBJ1-1	CASSDPGTASALNTEAFF
TRBV6-2/TRBV6-3	TRBJ2-7	CASSSTGVDYEQYF
TRBV6-1	TRBJ2-5	CASRGAGEVRTQYF
TRBV27	TRBJ2-5	CASTPVVEWDTQETQYF
TRBV9	TRBJ2-2	CASSPSGWGGPNTGELFF
TRBV7-2	TRBJ2-7	CASSVGTSGFYEQYF
TRBV6-2/TRBV6-3	TRBJ1-1	CASRLTGSMNTEAFF
TRBV20-1	TRBJ2-7	CSASLGQGAQYF
TRBV12-5	TRBJ2-2	CASGLGTSGNTGELFF
TRBV7-9	TRBJ1-2	CASGQGQSNYGYTF
TRBV19	TRBJ2-7	CASRGLERGLTYEQYF
TRBV29-1	TRBJ1-1	CSAMTNTEAFF
TRBV18	TRBJ2-7	CASSPSDDTYEQYF
TRBV11-2	TRBJ2-2	CASSPQRLPGTGELFF
TRBV20-1	TRBJ2-7	CSPASGLPEQYF
TRBV5-1	TRBJ1-1	CAGSLNLSPAEAFF
TRBV30	TRBJ1-6	CAWRIRYDNSPLHF
TRBV28	TRBJ2-1	CASSSRLAGGTNEQFF
TRBV29-1	TRBJ2-4	CSVLLGAKNIQYF
TRBV7-9	TRBJ1-3	CASSSVSGNTIYF
TRBV6-1	TRBJ2-7	CASSKRDPTYEQYF
TRBV19	TRBJ1-2	CASSTGTGNYGYTF
TRBV29-1	TRBJ2-2	CSTGGPNTGELFF
TRBV4-3	TRBJ1-2	CASSQGTGAYGYTF
TRBV7-2	TRBJ2-2	CASSLGGTSNTGELFF
TRBV12-3/TRBV12-4	TRBJ1-1	CASSLGGLGAEAFF
TRBV7-8	TRBJ1-2	CASSQGGTDSGYTF
TRBV12-3/TRBV12-4	TRBJ1-2	CASSRQTGPYGYTF
TRBV30	TRBJ1-1	CAWSPGRDTEAFF
TRBV5-1	TRBJ1-2	CATKPEGPYGYTF
TRBV2	TRBJ2-7	CASKKGGRADEQYF
TRBV6-5	TRBJ1-5	CASSYLRGRNQPQHF
TRBV7-8	TRBJ2-7	CASSFSGSRWEQYF
TRBV28	TRBJ1-1	CASSPSSAEGEAFF
TRBV11-2	TRBJ2-5	CASSFYICSASYGETQYF
TRBV29-1	TRBJ2-2	CSVALTSGRDLGELFF
TRBV6-1	TRBJ1-5	CASSPFREFNQPLHF